This passage covers 5 T cell receptor beta chains from one sample sequenced in a study of cytomegalovirus exposure and HLA in healthy donors (dated by TCRdb to 2016 to 2017). Preparation of the library involved the immunoSEQ multiplex PCR assay. For the multiplex PCR, a mixture combining 60 forward primers for TCR Vbeta segments and 13 reverse primers for TCR Jbeta segments was used. The source is immuneACCESS, and TCRdb retained only in-frame sequences with V and J called. Part of the clones is not carried over; for the studies checked, unresolved V genes explain less than half of this, and the remainder is unexplained. Present in this sample are around 150,000 clones, 80% to 85% of which were seen just once. Clones ranked in the top ten supply 3% to 4% of the sample. Material: PBMCs. The receptors were sampled from a male donor in good health and CMV-seronegative.

The rearrangement uses TRBV13 and TRBJ2-7; a weak D match, TRBD1 (6 bases). The V gene's germline CDR1 is PRHDT and CDR2 FYEKMQ (reference sequence). The CDR3 length is 13 residues. Trimming removed 5 bases at V and 3 bases at J, with 11 bases between. The CDR3 protein is CASSPAGVYEQYF. Written as DNA, the CDR3 is TGTGCCAGCAGCCCCGCAGGGGTCTACGAGCAGTACTTC.

The rearrangement joins TRBV5-6 to TRBJ2-1, with D hard to call. The germline V gene has CDR1 SGHDT and CDR2 YYEEEE. V gave up 0 bases and J gave up 9 bases, with 10 bases separating them. CDR3 size: 13 residues. CDR3 loop: CASSLGPGFEQFF. The CDR3 bases are TGTGCCAGCAGCTTGGGGCCGGGTTTTGAGCAGTTCTTC.

The chain joins TRBV7-3 to TRBJ2-1; a possible D gene is TRBD2 (5 bases). The length of the CDR3 is 17 residues. V was clipped by 2 bases and J by 1 base, with 15 bases between them. Per the germline V gene, CDR1 is SGHTA and CDR2 is FQGTGA. As DNA, the CDR3 is TGTGCCAGCAGCTTATTATTAGCGCCGCCTTCCTACAATGAGCAGTTCTTC. As protein: CASSLLLAPPSYNEQFF.

The chain recombines TRBV28 with TRBJ2-7; the D gene is possibly TRBD1 (5 bases). This CDR3 has 15 amino acids. V was trimmed by 3 bases and J by 2 bases, leaving 14 bases between them. Germline CDR1 is MDHEN and CDR2 is SYDVKM. CDR3 loop: CASSLVAGYTYEQYF. The CDR3 DNA is TGTGCCAGCAGTTTGGTGGCAGGGTACACCTACGAGCAGTACTTC.

The gene calls are TRBV28 and TRBJ1-3, with 8 bases matching TRBD1. CDR3 length equals 17 residues. Germline V CDR1 and CDR2: MDHEN, SYDVKM. The J segment lost 1 base and the V segment lost 1 base, leaving 6 bases of the junction unmatched. CDR3 DNA sequence: TGTGCCAGCAGTTTATTAGGACAGGGATGGTCTGGAAACACCATATATTTT. Residues: CASSLLGQGWSGNTIYF.